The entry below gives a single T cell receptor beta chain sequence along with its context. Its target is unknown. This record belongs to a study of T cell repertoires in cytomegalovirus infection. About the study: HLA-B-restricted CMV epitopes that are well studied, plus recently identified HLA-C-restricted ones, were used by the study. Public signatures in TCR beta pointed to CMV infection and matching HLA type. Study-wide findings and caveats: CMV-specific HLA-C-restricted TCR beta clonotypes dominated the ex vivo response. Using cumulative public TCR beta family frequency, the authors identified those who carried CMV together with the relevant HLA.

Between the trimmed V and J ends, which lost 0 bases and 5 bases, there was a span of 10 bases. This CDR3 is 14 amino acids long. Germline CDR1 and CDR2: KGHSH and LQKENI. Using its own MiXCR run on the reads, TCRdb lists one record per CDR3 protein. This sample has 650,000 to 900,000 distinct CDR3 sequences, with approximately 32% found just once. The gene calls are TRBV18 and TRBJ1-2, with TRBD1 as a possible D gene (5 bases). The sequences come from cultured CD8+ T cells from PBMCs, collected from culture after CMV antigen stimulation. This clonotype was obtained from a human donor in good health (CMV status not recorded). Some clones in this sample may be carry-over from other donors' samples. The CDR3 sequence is CASSPPPGLYGYTF. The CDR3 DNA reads TGTGCCAGCTCACCACCGCCAGGGCTATATGGCTACACCTTC.